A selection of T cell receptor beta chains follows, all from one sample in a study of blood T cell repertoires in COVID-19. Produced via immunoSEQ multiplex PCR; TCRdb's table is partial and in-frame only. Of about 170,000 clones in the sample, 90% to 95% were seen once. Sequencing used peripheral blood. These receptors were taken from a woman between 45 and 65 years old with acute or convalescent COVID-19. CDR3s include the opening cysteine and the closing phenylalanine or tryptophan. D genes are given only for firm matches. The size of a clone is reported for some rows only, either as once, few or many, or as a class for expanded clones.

CASSLGGTGIAYGYTF	TGCGCCAGCAGCTTGGGGGGGACAGGAATCGCCTATGGCTACACCTTC	TRBV5-1	TRBJ1-2	TRBD1	.
CASSFKGGYTF	TGTGCCAGCAGCTTCAAGGGGGGCTACACCTTC	TRBV5-6	TRBJ1-2	.	.
CASSVAGQGIGGYTF	TGTGCCAGCAGCGTAGCGGGACAGGGGATAGGGGGCTACACCTTC	TRBV9	TRBJ1-2	TRBD1	.
CASSQALAGSSYEQYF	TGCGCCAGCAGCCAAGCTCTAGCGGGTAGCTCCTACGAGCAGTACTTC	TRBV4-3	TRBJ2-7	TRBD2	.
CSAPQGTEAFF	TGCAGTGCTCCACAGGGCACTGAAGCTTTCTTT	TRBV20-1	TRBJ1-1	.	.
CASSAQTGENEQYF	TGTGCCAGTAGTGCCCAGACAGGGGAGAACGAGCAGTACTTC	TRBV19	TRBJ2-7	TRBD1	once
CASSPGQLYEQYF	TGTGCCAGCAGCCCGGGACAGCTCTACGAGCAGTACTTC	TRBV5-6	TRBJ2-7	TRBD1	.
CASSRELGEQFF	TGTGCCAGCAGCCGGGAATTAGGTGAGCAGTTCTTC	TRBV12-3/TRBV12-4	TRBJ2-1	.	.
CASSVSPGNTGELFF	TGTGCCAGCAGTGTATCCCCAGGGAACACCGGGGAGCTGTTTTTT	TRBV6-4	TRBJ2-2	.	.
CASSREFRRNTEAFF	TGTGCCAGTAGTAGGGAGTTCAGGCGCAACACTGAAGCTTTCTTT	TRBV19	TRBJ1-1	.	.
CASSRTGTSNTGELFF	TGTGCCAGCAGCAGAACCGGGACTAGTAATACCGGGGAGCTGTTTTTT	TRBV7-9	TRBJ2-2	TRBD2	.
CASATGTGIETQYF	TGTGCCAGCGCCACCGGGACAGGGATAGAGACCCAGTACTTC	TRBV18	TRBJ2-5	TRBD1	.
CASSTTQGLAGAHTDTQYF	TGTGCCAGCAGCACAACCCAGGGACTAGCGGGAGCGCACACAGATACGCAGTATTTT	TRBV4-2	TRBJ2-3	TRBD2	.
CASSKRRGGRDETQYF	TGTGCCAGCAGCAAAAGACGCGGGGGGAGGGACGAGACCCAGTACTTC	TRBV21-1	TRBJ2-5	.	.
CASSYSWTATNEKLFF	TGTGCCAGCAGTTACTCCTGGACAGCAACTAATGAAAAACTGTTTTTT	TRBV6-6	TRBJ1-4	.	.
CASSQDWQGWSGNTIYF	TGCGCCAGCAGCCAAGACTGGCAGGGATGGTCTGGAAACACCATATATTTT	TRBV4-3	TRBJ1-3	.	.
CASSLEVRRTLQPNEQFF	TGTGCCAGCAGCCTAGAAGTCCGTCGGACACTCCAGCCCAATGAGCAGTTCTTC	TRBV4-2	TRBJ2-1	.	.
CASSPSGFGPGELFF	TGTGCCAGTAGTCCAAGCGGGTTCGGGCCCGGGGAGCTGTTTTTT	TRBV19	TRBJ2-2	.	.
CASSPTGGSTGELFF	TGTGCCAGCAGTCCCACCGGGGGTAGCACCGGGGAGCTGTTTTTT	TRBV7-3	TRBJ2-2	.	.
CASSTGVMNTEAFF	TGTGCCAGCAGTACAGGGGTGATGAACACTGAAGCTTTCTTT	TRBV28	TRBJ1-1	TRBD1	.
CASSSTGSPLHF	TGTGCCAGCAGTTCCACGGGGTCACCCCTCCACTTT	TRBV6-5	TRBJ1-6	.	.
CASSIGGGSRSNTEAFF	TGTGCCAGTAGTATAGGGGGGGGGTCAAGGTCGAACACTGAAGCTTTCTTT	TRBV19	TRBJ1-1	.	.
CASSHPAGTQYF	TGTGCCAGCAGCCATCCGGCAGGGACCCAGTACTTC	TRBV14	TRBJ2-5	.	once
CASSAGTSYEQYF	TGTGCCAGTAGCGCCGGGACTTCCTACGAGCAGTACTTC	TRBV19	TRBJ2-7	.	.
CASSYSRDIYEKLFF	TGTGCCAGCAGCTATTCCAGGGACATTTATGAAAAACTGTTTTTT	TRBV11-2	TRBJ1-4	.	once
CASSQFRGSYEQYF	TGTGCCAGCAGCCAATTCAGGGGATCCTACGAGCAGTACTTC	TRBV4-2	TRBJ2-7	.	.